This TCR beta chain is drawn from a study of T cell responses to AZD1222 COVID-19 vaccine. The data were produced by immunoSEQ multiplex PCR, yet TCRdb's version contains in-frame clones alone and is incomplete. The sample yields 140,000 to 150,000 clones, 85% to 90% seen once. The source is an adult in good health. Source: peripheral blood, taken on day 0 of AZD1222 vaccination.

The CDR3 reads CASSRDRGSTDTQYF. CDR3 nucleotide sequence: TGTGCCAGCTCGCGGGACAGGGGGAGCACAGATACGCAGTATTTT. The gene calls are TRBV18 and TRBJ2-3, with 11 bases that match TRBD1. The junction had 2 bases not matched to a gene; V was cut back by 6 bases and J by 0 bases. CDR1 KGHSH and CDR2 LQKENI come from the germline V gene. This CDR3 is 15 amino acids long. Complete variable domain (other parts from reference TRBV18 and TRBJ2-3): NAGVMQNPRHLVRRRGQEARLRCSPMKGHSHVYWYRQLPEEGLKFMVYLQKENIIDESGMPKERFSAEFPKEGPSILRIQQVVRGDSAAYFCASSRDRGSTDTQYFGPGTRLTVL.